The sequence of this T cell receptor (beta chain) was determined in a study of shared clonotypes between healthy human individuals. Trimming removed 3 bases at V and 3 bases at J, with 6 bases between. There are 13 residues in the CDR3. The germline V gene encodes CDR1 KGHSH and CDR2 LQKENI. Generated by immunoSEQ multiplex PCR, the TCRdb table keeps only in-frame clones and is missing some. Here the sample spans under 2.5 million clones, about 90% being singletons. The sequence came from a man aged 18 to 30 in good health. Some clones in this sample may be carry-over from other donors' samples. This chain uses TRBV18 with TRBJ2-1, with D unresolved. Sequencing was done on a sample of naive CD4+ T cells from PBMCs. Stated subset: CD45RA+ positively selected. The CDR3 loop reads CASSPRVYNEQFF. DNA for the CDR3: TGTGCCAGCTCACCTCGGGTCTACAATGAGCAGTTCTTC.